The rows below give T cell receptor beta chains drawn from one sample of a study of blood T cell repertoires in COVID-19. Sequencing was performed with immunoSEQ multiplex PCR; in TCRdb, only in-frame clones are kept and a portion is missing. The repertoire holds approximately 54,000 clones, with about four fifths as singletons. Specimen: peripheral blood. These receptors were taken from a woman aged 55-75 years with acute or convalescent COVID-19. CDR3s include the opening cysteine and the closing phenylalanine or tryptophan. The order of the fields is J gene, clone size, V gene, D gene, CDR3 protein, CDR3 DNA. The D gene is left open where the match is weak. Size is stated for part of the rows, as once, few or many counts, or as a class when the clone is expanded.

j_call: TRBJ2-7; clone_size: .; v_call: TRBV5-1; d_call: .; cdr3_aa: CASSLGGASLSYEQYF; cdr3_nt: TGCGCCAGCAGCTTGGGGGGCGCATCCCTCTCCTACGAGCAGTACTTC
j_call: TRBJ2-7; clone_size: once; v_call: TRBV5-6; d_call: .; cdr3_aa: CASSAVTESYEQYF; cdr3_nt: TGTGCCAGCAGCGCGGTTACGGAGTCCTACGAGCAGTACTTC
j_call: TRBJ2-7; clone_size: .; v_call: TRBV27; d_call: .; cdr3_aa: CASSSDPTGMYEQYF; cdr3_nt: TGTGCCAGCAGCTCGGACCCCACAGGGATGTACGAGCAGTACTTC
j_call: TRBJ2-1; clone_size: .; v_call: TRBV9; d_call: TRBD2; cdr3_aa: CASSVAERGGGEQFF; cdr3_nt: TGTGCCAGCAGCGTAGCGGAGCGCGGGGGGGGTGAGCAGTTCTTC
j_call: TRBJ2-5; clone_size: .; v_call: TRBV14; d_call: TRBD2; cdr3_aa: CASSQNLAGGETQYF; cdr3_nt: TGTGCCAGCAGCCAAAACCTAGCGGGGGGAGAGACCCAGTACTTC
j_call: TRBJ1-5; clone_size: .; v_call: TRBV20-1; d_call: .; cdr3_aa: CSVEGDGPQHF; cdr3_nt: TGCAGTGTAGAGGGGGATGGGCCCCAGCATTTT
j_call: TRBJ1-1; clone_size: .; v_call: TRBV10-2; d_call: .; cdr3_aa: CASSDRRRNTEAFF; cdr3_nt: TGCGCCAGCAGTGACCGGAGAAGGAACACTGAAGCTTTCTTT
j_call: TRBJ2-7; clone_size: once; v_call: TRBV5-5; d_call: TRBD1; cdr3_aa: CASSLGQGGTYEQYF; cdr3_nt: TGTGCCAGCAGCTTAGGACAGGGGGGCACCTACGAGCAGTACTTC
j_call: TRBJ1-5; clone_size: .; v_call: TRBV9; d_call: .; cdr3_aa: CASSVGTYNQPQHF; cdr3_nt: TGTGCCAGCAGCGTGGGGACATATAATCAGCCCCAGCATTTT
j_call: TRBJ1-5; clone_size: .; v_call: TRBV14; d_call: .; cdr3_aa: CASSQARSQPQHF; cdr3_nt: TGTGCCAGCAGCCAAGCCAGAAGTCAGCCCCAGCATTTT
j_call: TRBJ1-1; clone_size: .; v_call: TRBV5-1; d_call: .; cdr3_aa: CASSIAGTMNTEAFF; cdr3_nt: TGCGCCAGCAGCATAGCCGGGACAATGAACACTGAAGCTTTCTTT
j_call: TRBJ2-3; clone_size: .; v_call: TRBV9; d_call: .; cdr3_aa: CASSERGGSTDTQYF; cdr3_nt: TGTGCCAGCAGCGAGAGGGGGGGGAGCACAGATACGCAGTATTTT
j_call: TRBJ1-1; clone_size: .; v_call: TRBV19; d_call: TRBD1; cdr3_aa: CASSNRGPDTEAFF; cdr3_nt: TGTGCCAGTTCTAACAGGGGACCAGACACTGAAGCTTTCTTT
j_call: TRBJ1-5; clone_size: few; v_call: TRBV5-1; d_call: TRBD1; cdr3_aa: CASSPGTGPNQPQHF; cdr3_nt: TGCGCCAGCAGCCCCGGGACAGGGCCCAATCAGCCCCAGCATTTT
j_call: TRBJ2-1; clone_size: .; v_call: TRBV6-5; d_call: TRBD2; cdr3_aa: CASSSSGLAGVDEQFF; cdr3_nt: TGTGCCAGCAGTTCCTCGGGACTAGCGGGTGTAGATGAGCAGTTCTTC
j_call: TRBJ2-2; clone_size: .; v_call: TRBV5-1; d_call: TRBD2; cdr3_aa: CASSRTSGGSTGELFF; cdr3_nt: TGCGCCAGCAGTCGAACTAGCGGGGGTTCCACCGGGGAGCTGTTTTTT
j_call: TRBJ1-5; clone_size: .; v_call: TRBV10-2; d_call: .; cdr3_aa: CASRSPAEANSNQPQHF; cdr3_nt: TGCGCCAGCAGATCACCCGCAGAGGCTAATAGCAATCAGCCCCAGCATTTT
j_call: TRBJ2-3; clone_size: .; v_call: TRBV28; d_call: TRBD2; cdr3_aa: CASSLGLAGLTDTQYF; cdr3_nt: TGTGCCAGCAGTTTAGGACTAGCGGGGCTAACAGATACGCAGTATTTT
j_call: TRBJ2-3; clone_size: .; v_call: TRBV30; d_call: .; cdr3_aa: CAWAAQGTDTQYF; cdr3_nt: TGTGCCTGGGCCGCACAGGGCACAGATACGCAGTATTTT